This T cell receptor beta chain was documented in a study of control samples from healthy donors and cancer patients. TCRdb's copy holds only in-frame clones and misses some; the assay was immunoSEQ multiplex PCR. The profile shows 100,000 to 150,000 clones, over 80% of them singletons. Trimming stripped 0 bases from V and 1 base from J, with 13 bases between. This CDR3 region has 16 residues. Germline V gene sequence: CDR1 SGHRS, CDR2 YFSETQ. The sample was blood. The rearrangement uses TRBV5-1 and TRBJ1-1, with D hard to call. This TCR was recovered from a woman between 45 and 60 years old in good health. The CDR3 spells CASSLEGGEWNTEAFF. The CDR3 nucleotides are TGCGCCAGCAGCTTGGAAGGCGGAGAGTGGAACACTGAAGCTTTCTTT.